Described below is a single TCR beta chain sequence and its context. The data belong to a study of CD8 T cells in Susac syndrome. Study information: Patients with Susac syndrome were, at the time of blood collection, therapy-naive, maintained on corticosteroids, or maintained on intravenous immunoglobulin alone.

RNA in amounts of roughly 0.45 to 1 ug was reverse transcribed with random hexamers. An immunoSEQ multiplex PCR generated amplified TCR beta CDR3 products spanning 54 Vbeta and 13 Jbeta. A single record per CDR3 protein comes from TCRdb applying MiXCR to the immunoSEQ multiplex PCR reads. The data hold more than 110,000 distinct CDR3 sequences, with approximately 95% observed a single time. TEMRA cells were enriched by FACS, and CD4+ and CD8+ T cells were negatively isolated. This receptor was identified in a human donor with Susac syndrome. Sequenced material: CD4+ T cells from PBMCs.

CDR3 residues: CATSRDYSQVYGYTF. The CDR3 DNA reads TGTGCCACCAGCAGAGATTATTCCCAGGTTTATGGCTACACCTTC. V is TRBV15 and J is TRBJ1-2; D is uncertain. The ends were cut back, 0 bases at V and 5 bases at J, with 13 bases in the middle. Germline loops: CDR1 LNHNV, CDR2 YYDKDF (reference sequence). The CDR3 has 15 amino acids.